This entry lists 29 T cell receptor beta chains sequenced from one sample in a study of T cells in Graves' hyperthyroidism and ophthalmopathy. RNA transcripts provided the source from which TCR beta CDR3 regions were amplified. The study used the HTBI primer set for a first-round RT-PCR of the TCR CDR3. TCRdb processed the multiplex PCR reads anew with MiXCR; each CDR3 protein has one entry. Among under 250,000 distinct CDR3 sequences listed, around 17% were seen once. The specimen sequenced was blood. The receptor source for this set is a woman in her forties or fifties with Graves' hyperthyroidism.

This clonotype was observed at least ten times. CDR3 sequence reads: CSGSGAATNEKLFF. DNA for the CDR3: TGCAGCGGTTCGGGGGCCGCAACTAATGAAAAACTGTTTTTT. V gene TRBV29-1 combines with J gene TRBJ1-4; D may be TRBD1 (6 bases). The CDR3 consists of 14 residues. V was trimmed by 7 bases and J by 0 bases, leaving 12 bases between them. Germline CDR1 SQVTM, CDR2 ANQGSEA.

The table lists this clonotype with many counts. CDR3 coding DNA: TGTGCCAGCAGTCGCTATCCAGGGGGAGGGGCCAACGTCCTGACTTTC. It encodes CASSRYPGGGANVLTF. The rearrangement links TRBV12-3 or TRBV12-4 to TRBJ2-6; 7 bases align to TRBD1. J gave up 4 bases and V 5 bases, and 8 bases lay outside the gene matches. CDR3 size: 16 residues.

The rearrangement uses TRBV18 and TRBJ1-2; D call uncertain. The CDR3 spans 13 residues. In germline, CDR1 is KGHSH, CDR2 LQKENI. Deletions cut 0 bases from V and 8 bases from J, with 10 bases between. CDR3 sequence: CASSPPGRAGYTF. CDR3 DNA sequence: TGTGCCAGCTCACCACCGGGAAGGGCAGGCTACACCTTC.

This clonotype was found many times. The chain couples TRBV7-2 to TRBJ2-3; 9 nucleotides match TRBD2. Per the germline V gene, CDR1 is SGHTA and CDR2 is FQGNSA. This CDR3 comprises 15 residues. V was pared by 5 bases and J by 3 bases, with 6 bases of the junction left unmatched. The CDR3 DNA reads as TGTGCCAGCAGCAGCCTAGCGGGAAGGACAGATACGCAGTATTTT. Translating it yields CASSSLAGRTDTQYF. Together with reference TRBV7-2 and TRBJ2-3, the CDR3 gives the full variable domain: GAGVSQSPSNKVTEKGKDVELRCDPISGHTALYWYRQSLGQGLEFLIYFQGNSAPDKSGLPSDRFSAERTGGSVSTLTIQRTQQEDSAVYLCASSSLAGRTDTQYFGPGTRLTVL.

The rearrangement links TRBV29-1 to TRBJ1-1; D is perhaps TRBD1 (5 bases). This CDR3 comprises 13 residues. CDR1 and CDR2 (germline): SQVTM, ANQGSEA. Trimming pared 8 bases from V and 5 bases from J, leaving 18 bases between. The CDR3 region has the DNA TGCAGCCTCCAGATCGGGGCGGAGACTGAAGCTTTCTTT. Translation: CSLQIGAETEAFF. Based on the CDR3 plus reference TRBV29-1 and TRBJ1-1, the full variable domain is SAVISQKPSRDICQRGTSLTIQCQVDSQVTMMFWYRQQPGQSLTLIATANQGSEATYESGFVIDKFPISRPNLTFSTLTVSNMSPEDSSIYLCSLQIGAETEAFFGQGTRLTVV.

This clonotype was recorded many times. The CDR3 sequence is CASRPDSAPLEQYF. The CDR3 DNA follows: TGTGCCAGCAGGCCGGACTCAGCACCCCTCGAGCAGTACTTC. The chain uses TRBV28 and TRBJ2-7; maybe TRBD2 (5 bases). CDR1 is MDHEN, CDR2 SYDVKM, per germline. Trimming shortened V by 6 bases and J by 6 bases, and 18 bases separated the two germline ends. The CDR3 totals 14 residues.

This clonotype was seen at least ten times. The DNA for the CDR3 is TGTGCCAGCTCACCGACAGGGACGAACACTGAAGCTTTCTTT. It yields the protein CASSPTGTNTEAFF. The genes are TRBV18 and TRBJ1-1; 7 bases line up with TRBD1. Germline CDR1 and CDR2: KGHSH and LQKENI. This CDR3 comprises 14 residues. V shed 3 bases, J shed 1 base, and the junction held 2 bases outside the gene matches.

In this sample, this clonotype turned up many times. V gene TRBV5-1 combines with J gene TRBJ1-1; the match to TRBD1 covers 8 bases. From germline, CDR1 is SGHRS and CDR2 YFSETQ. V was clipped by 4 bases and J by 5 bases; unmatched bases: 7. The CDR3 covers 14 residues. CDR3 sequence: CASSTGQGRTEAFF. The CDR3 DNA sequence: TGCGCCAGCAGCACCGGACAGGGAAGGACTGAAGCTTTCTTT.

The table lists this clonotype with many counts. V and J are TRBV20-1 and TRBJ1-2; no clear D gene. This CDR3 is 13 amino acids long. Germline V lookup: CDR1 DFQATT, CDR2 SNEGSKA (reference sequence). V was pared by 4 bases and J by 8 bases, with 17 bases between. CDR3 DNA: TGCAGTGCTACCATAGGGTTTCTGATGGGCTACACCTTC. It yields the protein CSATIGFLMGYTF.

The gene calls are TRBV30 and TRBJ2-7; 14 bases line up with TRBD2. The ends lost 4 bases at V and 3 bases at J; junction bases unmatched: 14. Germline assignment: CDR1 GTSNPN and CDR2 SVGIG (reference sequence). The CDR3 is 18 amino acids. The CDR3 loop reads CAWTHPGLAGGLSYEQYF. The CDR3, as DNA: TGTGCCTGGACCCACCCTGGACTAGCGGGAGGACTTAGCTACGAGCAGTACTTC.

There are a few counts of this clonotype. This chain connects TRBV6-2 or TRBV6-3 to TRBJ2-5; TRBD1 matches 7 bases. J gave up 5 bases and V 6 bases, and 9 bases lay outside the gene matches. The CDR3 has 14 residues. Germline V lookup: CDR1 MNHEY, CDR2 SVGEGT. Here the CDR3 DNA reads TGTGCCAGCAGCGCAGAAAGGGGGCTTGAGACCCAGTACTTC. It translates to CASSAERGLETQYF.

The chain employs TRBV29-1 and TRBJ1-2, with D maybe TRBD1 (6 bases). Per the germline V gene, CDR1 is SQVTM and CDR2 is ANQGSEA. The CDR3 runs to 12 residues. V gave up 6 bases and J gave up 4 bases, with 12 bases separating them. This chain's CDR3 is CSVNRVSYGYTF. Written as DNA, the CDR3 is TGCAGCGTAAACAGGGTTAGCTATGGCTACACCTTC.

This clonotype is labeled as medium-sized (0.01 to 0.1%). The CDR3 is CASSLTSNYGYTF. CDR3 in DNA: TGTGCCAGCAGTTTGACCTCTAACTATGGCTACACCTTC. The rearrangement links TRBV7-8 to TRBJ1-2; no clear D. The CDR3 is 13 amino acids. Trimming shortened V by 6 bases and J by 0 bases, and 8 bases separated the two germline ends. The V gene's germline CDR1 is SGHVS and CDR2 FQNEAQ.

The rearrangement links TRBV5-6 to TRBJ1-4; the D gene is possibly TRBD1 (5 bases). Germline lookup yields CDR1 SGHDT and CDR2 YYEEEE. V lost 0 bases and J 8 bases, leaving 11 bases between the germline ends. The CDR3 totals 14 residues. The CDR3 region is CASSLGRGVEKLFF. The DNA of the CDR3 is TGTGCCAGCAGCTTGGGTAGGGGCGTGGAAAAACTGTTTTTT.

Many counts were recorded for this clonotype. This chain uses TRBV6-1 with TRBJ2-2; 7 bases map to TRBD2. The J segment lost 1 base and the V segment lost 0 bases, leaving 11 bases of the junction unmatched. Germline V lookup: CDR1 MNHNS, CDR2 SASEGT. This CDR3 region has 19 residues. The CDR3 loop is CASSEAGGLPPMNTGELFF. Written as DNA, the CDR3 is TGTGCCAGCAGTGAAGCCGGGGGACTACCCCCGATGAACACCGGGGAGCTGTTTTTT.

The chain links TRBV10-3 to TRBJ2-2; 9 nucleotides align to TRBD1. There are 16 residues in the CDR3. From germline, CDR1 is ENHRY and CDR2 SYGVKD. V was clipped by 6 bases and J by 6 bases; unmatched bases: 11. The CDR3 is CAISPGQGKGAGELFF. In DNA form, the CDR3 reads TGTGCCATCAGCCCGGGACAGGGAAAAGGTGCCGGGGAGCTGTTTTTT.

V gene TRBV19 combines with J gene TRBJ1-1; D call uncertain. V was pared by 5 bases and J by 0 bases, with 16 bases between. This CDR3 is built from 16 residues. Germline lookup yields CDR1 LNHDA and CDR2 SQIVND (reference sequence). The CDR3: CASSLDLRIMNTEAFF. DNA of the CDR3: TGTGCCAGTAGTTTGGACCTGAGAATCATGAACACTGAAGCTTTCTTT.

J is TRBJ2-5 and V is TRBV6-2 or TRBV6-3; 8 bases align to TRBD2. Germline V gives CDR1 MNHEY, CDR2 SVGEGT. The ends lost 6 bases at V and 4 bases at J; junction bases unmatched: 13. This CDR3 is 16 amino acids long. CDR3: CASSVPGLGGSETQYF. The CDR3 region has the DNA TGTGCCAGCAGCGTCCCGGGACTAGGGGGGTCAGAGACCCAGTACTTC.

This clonotype was observed a handful of times. This chain uses TRBV4-2 with TRBJ2-7; D is possibly TRBD2 (6 bases). Per germline, CDR1 LGHNA and CDR2 YNFKEQ. The V and J ends lost 5 bases and 3 bases respectively, with 11 bases between them. CDR3 length: 13 residues. CDR3 loop: CASSTRDFYEQYF. In nucleotides, the CDR3 is TGTGCCAGCAGCACACGGGACTTCTACGAGCAGTACTTC.

This clonotype was observed at least ten times. The V and J genes are TRBV6-2 or TRBV6-3 and TRBJ1-2, with D unresolved. Trimming removed 3 bases from V and 3 bases from J, with 5 bases in between. This CDR3 comprises 12 residues. CDR1 is MNHEY and CDR2 is SVGEGT in the germline V gene. The CDR3 protein is CASSYTDYGYTF. DNA of the CDR3: TGTGCCAGCAGTTATACAGACTATGGCTACACCTTC.

V is TRBV24-1 and J is TRBJ2-1, with 11 bases lining up with TRBD2. Losses at the gene ends were 6 bases for V and 5 bases for J; bases not matched to a gene: 5. The CDR3 is 15 residues long. Germline CDR1 KGHDR, CDR2 SFDVKD. The CDR3 sequence: CATSLAGGPNNEQFF. In DNA form, the CDR3 reads TGTGCCACCAGTTTAGCGGGAGGGCCAAACAATGAGCAGTTCTTC.

In this sample, this clonotype turned up many times. The chain combines TRBV20-1 with TRBJ2-3; D ambiguous. V lost 5 bases and J 6 bases, leaving 9 bases between the germline ends. Germline assignment: CDR1 DFQATT and CDR2 SNEGSKA (reference sequence). The CDR3 runs 11 residues. In DNA, the CDR3 is TGCAGTGCTTACCAGGTGGATACGCAGTATTTT. Translating gives CSAYQVDTQYF.

This clonotype was detected many times. This chain connects TRBV28 to TRBJ2-5, with D possibly TRBD1 on 5 matching bases. This CDR3 is built from 15 residues. Germline V gene data show CDR1 as MDHEN and CDR2 as SYDVKM. V lost 3 bases to trimming and J lost 0 bases, with 11 bases between them. The CDR3 sequence: CASSLPGSHQETQYF. The CDR3 DNA reads as TGTGCCAGCAGTTTGCCAGGGTCCCACCAAGAGACCCAGTACTTC.

This clonotype was detected only a few times. This rearrangement joins TRBV27 to TRBJ2-5; 10 nucleotides match TRBD2. The CDR3 has 15 amino acids. Germline loops: CDR1 MNHEY, CDR2 SMNVEV (reference sequence). J was trimmed by 6 bases and V by 4 bases; bases with no gene match: 8. CDR3 sequence reads: CASSSPSGSWKTQYF. The CDR3 DNA reads as TGTGCCAGCAGTTCCCCTAGCGGGAGTTGGAAGACCCAGTACTTC.

This clonotype was counted many times. This chain links TRBV10-2 with TRBJ2-7, with 7 positions matching TRBD2. This CDR3 is 16 amino acids long. Germline V CDR1 and CDR2: WSHSY, SAAADI. Germline trimming cut 7 bases from V and 2 bases from J; bases unmatched to any gene: 14. CDR3 DNA sequence: TGCGCCAGCAATGGAGATGGCGGGAGCCCAACCTACGAGCAGTACTTC. This codes for CASNGDGGSPTYEQYF.

There are many counts of this clonotype. V and J are TRBV6-6 and TRBJ2-4; no clear D. The V gene lost 2 bases and the J gene lost 0 bases, with 8 bases spanning the gap. Germline V gives CDR1 MNHNY, CDR2 SVGAGI (reference sequence). The CDR3 length is 15 residues. The CDR3, as DNA: TGTGCCAGCAGTTACGGTCCCATAGCCAAAAACATTCAGTACTTC. Its protein product is CASSYGPIAKNIQYF.

This clonotype appeared many times. The chain uses TRBV20-1 and TRBJ2-2; maybe TRBD1 (6 bases). The CDR3 contains 13 residues. Germline values: CDR1 DFQATT, CDR2 SNEGSKA (reference sequence). V lost 3 bases and J 5 bases, leaving 10 bases between the germline ends. CDR3 in amino acids: CSASLRGTGELFF. Written as DNA, the CDR3 is TGCAGTGCTAGTCTCAGGGGTACCGGGGAGCTGTTTTTT.

This chain joins TRBV5-4 and TRBJ2-1; D is perhaps TRBD2 (5 bases). CDR3 length: 16 amino acids. V was cut by 4 bases and J by 3 bases, with 17 bases left in between. Germline CDR1 is SGHNT and CDR2 is YYREEE (reference sequence). The CDR3 sequence is CASSPATDAGYNEQFF. The CDR3 coding sequence is TGTGCCAGCAGCCCCGCTACAGACGCGGGCTACAATGAGCAGTTCTTC.

V gene TRBV9 combines with J gene TRBJ2-2; D possibly corresponds to TRBD1 (6 bases). This CDR3 comprises 15 residues. The V end lost 3 bases, the J end lost 5 bases, and 14 bases lay between the germline ends. The V gene's germline CDR1 is SGDLS and CDR2 YYNGEE. The CDR3 region is CASSATGTSTGELFF. In nucleotides, the CDR3 is TGTGCCAGCAGCGCCACAGGGACAAGTACCGGGGAGCTGTTTTTT. The full variable domain, in which reference TRBV9 and TRBJ2-2 provide the parts outside the CDR3, is DSGVTQTPKHLITATGQRVTLRCSPRSGDLSVYWYQQSLDQGLQFLIQYYNGEERAKGNILERFSAQQFPDLHSELNLSSLELGDSALYFCASSATGTSTGELFFGEGSRLTVL.